A selection of T cell receptor beta chains follows, all from one sample in a study of blood T cell repertoires in COVID-19. The repertoire was sequenced with immunoSEQ multiplex PCR; TCRdb's copy has only in-frame clones and lacks some. The profile shows approximately 70,000 clones, over 75% of them singletons. Material for sequencing was peripheral blood. These receptors originate from a middle-aged man with COVID-19, enrolled during active disease. CDR3s include the opening cysteine and the closing phenylalanine or tryptophan. The D gene is left open where the match is weak. The size entry is marked missing in some rows and otherwise reads once, few, many or a size class.

V gene: TRBV21-1
J gene: TRBJ1-2
clone size: once
D gene: -
CDR3 protein: CASSKSVRGRLGTF
CDR3 DNA: TGTGCCAGCAGCAAAAGTGTCAGGGGGCGTTTAGGCACCTTC

V gene: TRBV7-9
J gene: TRBJ2-5
clone size: -
D gene: -
CDR3 protein: CASSRGTPQETQYF
CDR3 DNA: TGTGCCAGCAGCCGAGGGACACCTCAAGAGACCCAGTACTTC

V gene: TRBV10-3
J gene: TRBJ1-1
clone size: -
D gene: TRBD1
CDR3 protein: CATSTGGLTEAFF
CDR3 DNA: TGTGCCACCTCGACAGGGGGCCTGACTGAAGCTTTCTTT

V gene: TRBV20-1
J gene: TRBJ2-3
clone size: once
D gene: TRBD2
CDR3 protein: CSARGEGPDTQYF
CDR3 DNA: TGCAGTGCTCGTGGGGAGGGCCCAGATACGCAGTATTTT

V gene: TRBV12-1
J gene: TRBJ1-2
clone size: once
D gene: -
CDR3 protein: CASSLVFGGQGFCLSGYTF
CDR3 DNA: TGTGCCAGCAGCTTAGTATTCGGGGGACAGGGTTTTTGCTTATCGGGCTACACCTTC

V gene: TRBV4-1
J gene: TRBJ2-1
clone size: -
D gene: TRBD2
CDR3 protein: CASSQPSGERGAANYNEQFF
CDR3 DNA: TGCGCCAGCAGCCAACCGAGTGGGGAGCGGGGGGCGGCCAATTACAATGAGCAGTTCTTC

V gene: TRBV2
J gene: TRBJ2-7
clone size: -
D gene: TRBD1
CDR3 protein: CASGDRVISYEQYF
CDR3 DNA: TGTGCCAGTGGGGACAGGGTCATATCCTACGAGCAGTACTTC

V gene: TRBV6-5
J gene: TRBJ1-1
clone size: -
D gene: -
CDR3 protein: CASSSIGSASSEAFF
CDR3 DNA: TGTGCCAGCAGCTCAATTGGAAGCGCCTCCTCTGAAGCTTTCTTT

V gene: TRBV19
J gene: TRBJ2-6
clone size: -
D gene: TRBD1
CDR3 protein: CASAGQGASGANVLTF
CDR3 DNA: TGTGCCAGTGCGGGACAGGGGGCATCGGGGGCCAACGTCCTGACTTTC

V gene: TRBV7-9
J gene: TRBJ1-6
clone size: -
D gene: -
CDR3 protein: CASTPSSSYNSPLHF
CDR3 DNA: TGTGCCAGCACCCCTTCGAGCTCCTATAATTCACCCCTCCACTTT

V gene: TRBV7-2
J gene: TRBJ2-3
clone size: -
D gene: TRBD2
CDR3 protein: CASTAGGRGIDTQYF
CDR3 DNA: TGTGCCAGCACCGCGGGGGGCCGGGGGATAGATACGCAGTATTTT

V gene: TRBV10-1
J gene: TRBJ1-3
clone size: -
D gene: -
CDR3 protein: CASSESGGSGNTIYF
CDR3 DNA: TGCGCCAGCAGTGAGTCTGGCGGCTCTGGAAACACCATATATTTT

V gene: TRBV30
J gene: TRBJ1-1
clone size: -
D gene: TRBD1
CDR3 protein: CAWSPRGQGDTEAFF
CDR3 DNA: TGTGCCTGGAGTCCGCGGGGACAGGGGGACACTGAAGCTTTCTTT

V gene: TRBV3-1/TRBV3-2
J gene: TRBJ1-5
clone size: -
D gene: -
CDR3 protein: CASSQSLYDQPQHF
CDR3 DNA: TGTGCCAGCAGCCAAAGTCTATACGATCAGCCCCAGCATTTT

V gene: TRBV5-8
J gene: TRBJ1-1
clone size: -
D gene: -
CDR3 protein: CASSHRGVNTEAFF
CDR3 DNA: TGTGCCAGCAGCCATCGGGGGGTGAACACTGAAGCTTTCTTT

V gene: TRBV7-8
J gene: TRBJ1-3
clone size: few
D gene: -
CDR3 protein: CASSRDGLNTIYF
CDR3 DNA: TGTGCCAGCAGCAGAGACGGACTAAACACCATATATTTT

V gene: TRBV6-6
J gene: TRBJ1-3
clone size: -
D gene: -
CDR3 protein: CASTLTGRPIYF
CDR3 DNA: TGTGCCAGCACCTTAACAGGGCGTCCCATATATTTT

V gene: TRBV5-1
J gene: TRBJ2-3
clone size: -
D gene: TRBD2
CDR3 protein: CASSLAVAGGPGTDTQYF
CDR3 DNA: TGCGCCAGCAGCTTGGCGGTAGCGGGGGGGCCAGGCACAGATACGCAGTATTTT

V gene: TRBV2
J gene: TRBJ1-1
clone size: -
D gene: TRBD1
CDR3 protein: CASRATGGRTEAFF
CDR3 DNA: TGTGCCAGCAGGGCGACAGGGGGCAGGACTGAAGCTTTCTTT

V gene: TRBV5-1
J gene: TRBJ2-6
clone size: -
D gene: -
CDR3 protein: CASSSFQGYSGANVLTF
CDR3 DNA: TGCGCCAGCAGCTCATTCCAGGGTTACTCTGGGGCCAACGTCCTGACTTTC

V gene: TRBV28
J gene: TRBJ2-7
clone size: -
D gene: TRBD1
CDR3 protein: CASSSQQGPYEQYF
CDR3 DNA: TGTGCCAGCAGTTCGCAACAGGGGCCGTACGAGCAGTACTTC

V gene: TRBV7-9
J gene: TRBJ2-1
clone size: -
D gene: TRBD2
CDR3 protein: CASSLTGGSYNEQFF
CDR3 DNA: TGTGCCAGCAGCTTAACGGGGGGGTCCTACAATGAGCAGTTCTTC

V gene: TRBV28
J gene: TRBJ2-6
clone size: -
D gene: -
CDR3 protein: CASRPPVSGANVLTF
CDR3 DNA: TGTGCCAGCAGGCCCCCAGTCTCTGGGGCCAACGTCCTGACTTTC

V gene: TRBV6-2/TRBV6-3
J gene: TRBJ1-2
clone size: -
D gene: TRBD1
CDR3 protein: CASSQDRDYGYTF
CDR3 DNA: TGTGCCAGCAGTCAGGACAGGGACTATGGCTACACCTTC

V gene: TRBV7-7
J gene: TRBJ1-4
clone size: -
D gene: TRBD1
CDR3 protein: CASSKTGGEGEKLFF
CDR3 DNA: TGTGCCAGCAGCAAAACAGGGGGCGAGGGTGAAAAACTGTTTTTT

V gene: TRBV7-3
J gene: TRBJ2-5
clone size: -
D gene: TRBD2
CDR3 protein: CASSLRAAGEGQGTQYF
CDR3 DNA: TGTGCCAGCAGCTTACGAGCAGCGGGGGAAGGGCAGGGGACCCAGTACTTC

V gene: TRBV28
J gene: TRBJ2-7
clone size: once
D gene: TRBD1
CDR3 protein: CASTPGTGSSYEQYF
CDR3 DNA: TGTGCCAGCACCCCGGGGACAGGGAGCTCCTACGAGCAGTACTTC

V gene: TRBV5-1
J gene: TRBJ1-6
clone size: -
D gene: -
CDR3 protein: CASSLTGRDSPLHF
CDR3 DNA: TGCGCCAGCAGCTTGACAGGGAGGGATTCACCCCTCCACTTT

V gene: TRBV24-1
J gene: TRBJ1-1
clone size: few
D gene: -
CDR3 protein: CATSDALRRIEAFF
CDR3 DNA: TGTGCCACCAGTGACGCCCTCCGGCGGATTGAAGCTTTCTTT

V gene: TRBV2
J gene: TRBJ1-3
clone size: -
D gene: -
CDR3 protein: CASSHRVTGNTIYF
CDR3 DNA: TGTGCCAGCAGCCACCGGGTCACTGGAAACACCATATATTTT

V gene: TRBV30
J gene: TRBJ2-1
clone size: -
D gene: TRBD2
CDR3 protein: CAWSLWAGVDNEQFF
CDR3 DNA: TGTGCCTGGAGTCTGTGGGCGGGAGTAGACAATGAGCAGTTCTTC

V gene: TRBV3-1/TRBV3-2
J gene: TRBJ2-7
clone size: -
D gene: TRBD2
CDR3 protein: CASSPERGLSYEQYF
CDR3 DNA: TGTGCCAGCAGTCCTGAGCGGGGGCTCTCCTACGAGCAGTACTTC

V gene: TRBV6-2/TRBV6-3
J gene: TRBJ2-7
clone size: -
D gene: -
CDR3 protein: CASSQAGTNYYEQYF
CDR3 DNA: TGTGCCAGCAGCCAAGCCGGGACAAACTACTACGAGCAGTACTTC

V gene: TRBV18
J gene: TRBJ1-4
clone size: -
D gene: -
CDR3 protein: CASSPRTDEKLFF
CDR3 DNA: TGTGCCAGCTCACCTCGTACGGATGAAAAACTGTTTTTT

V gene: TRBV10-3
J gene: TRBJ1-4
clone size: once
D gene: TRBD1
CDR3 protein: CAISTLPGTGKTNEKLFF
CDR3 DNA: TGTGCCATCAGTACACTCCCGGGGACAGGGAAAACTAATGAAAAACTGTTTTTT

V gene: TRBV3-1/TRBV3-2
J gene: TRBJ1-2
clone size: -
D gene: -
CDR3 protein: CASSQGQAPNYGYTF
CDR3 DNA: TGTGCCAGCAGCCAAGGACAGGCCCCTAACTATGGCTACACCTTC

V gene: TRBV28
J gene: TRBJ2-2
clone size: -
D gene: -
CDR3 protein: CASSPLGRTGELFF
CDR3 DNA: TGTGCCAGCAGTCCCCTAGGGAGAACCGGGGAGCTGTTTTTT

V gene: TRBV5-1
J gene: TRBJ2-7
clone size: -
D gene: -
CDR3 protein: CASSYEGYEQYF
CDR3 DNA: TGCGCCAGCAGCTACGAGGGTTACGAGCAGTACTTC

V gene: TRBV28
J gene: TRBJ1-5
clone size: few
D gene: TRBD1
CDR3 protein: CASSTGDNQPQHF
CDR3 DNA: TGTGCCAGCAGCACAGGGGACAATCAGCCCCAGCATTTT

V gene: TRBV28
J gene: TRBJ2-5
clone size: -
D gene: -
CDR3 protein: CASSLLENMETQYF
CDR3 DNA: TGTGCCAGCAGTTTACTAGAAAACATGGAGACCCAGTACTTC

V gene: TRBV28
J gene: TRBJ1-3
clone size: -
D gene: -
CDR3 protein: CASMQGISGNTIYF
CDR3 DNA: TGTGCCAGTATGCAGGGTATCTCTGGAAACACCATATATTTT

V gene: TRBV10-2
J gene: TRBJ2-6
clone size: -
D gene: TRBD1
CDR3 protein: CASSEMDRGPGANVLTF
CDR3 DNA: TGCGCCAGCAGTGAGATGGACAGGGGGCCAGGGGCCAACGTCCTGACTTTC

V gene: TRBV18
J gene: TRBJ2-7
clone size: -
D gene: TRBD1
CDR3 protein: CASSPKQGLYEQYF
CDR3 DNA: TGTGCCAGCTCACCAAAACAGGGGTTGTACGAGCAGTACTTC

V gene: TRBV12-3/TRBV12-4
J gene: TRBJ2-1
clone size: -
D gene: TRBD1
CDR3 protein: CASSSGQGFGQFF
CDR3 DNA: TGTGCCAGCAGTTCCGGACAGGGGTTTGGGCAGTTCTTC

V gene: TRBV25-1
J gene: TRBJ2-1
clone size: once
D gene: -
CDR3 protein: CASSEPLYSGRSGEQFF
CDR3 DNA: TGTGCCAGCAGTGAACCCCTCTATTCCGGCAGATCGGGTGAGCAGTTCTTC

V gene: TRBV25-1
J gene: TRBJ1-6
clone size: -
D gene: TRBD1
CDR3 protein: CASSDSGQGAHSPLHF
CDR3 DNA: TGTGCCAGCAGTGACTCAGGACAGGGAGCGCATTCACCCCTCCACTTT

V gene: TRBV2
J gene: TRBJ1-5
clone size: -
D gene: TRBD1
CDR3 protein: CASSSYRGQPQHF
CDR3 DNA: TGTGCCAGCAGTTCATACAGGGGTCAGCCCCAGCATTTT

V gene: TRBV18
J gene: TRBJ2-5
clone size: -
D gene: TRBD1
CDR3 protein: CASSQGQAEETQYF
CDR3 DNA: TGTGCCAGCTCACAGGGACAGGCCGAAGAGACCCAGTACTTC

V gene: TRBV5-5
J gene: TRBJ1-5
clone size: -
D gene: -
CDR3 protein: CASSLGLRQPQHF
CDR3 DNA: TGTGCCAGCAGCTTGGGGCTGCGGCAGCCCCAGCATTTT

V gene: TRBV10-3
J gene: TRBJ2-3
clone size: few
D gene: TRBD2
CDR3 protein: CAIRRLAGGVRSTDTQYF
CDR3 DNA: TGTGCCATCCGAAGACTAGCGGGGGGGGTACGAAGCACAGATACGCAGTATTTT

V gene: TRBV3-1/TRBV3-2
J gene: TRBJ2-1
clone size: -
D gene: -
CDR3 protein: CASSQSEGFNEQFF
CDR3 DNA: TGTGCCAGCAGCCAGTCCGAGGGCTTCAATGAGCAGTTCTTC

V gene: TRBV5-1
J gene: TRBJ2-2
clone size: -
D gene: TRBD2
CDR3 protein: CASGGANTGELFF
CDR3 DNA: TGCGCCAGCGGGGGGGCGAACACCGGGGAGCTGTTTTTT

V gene: TRBV3-1/TRBV3-2
J gene: TRBJ2-6
clone size: -
D gene: -
CDR3 protein: CASSRQQGLPGANVLTF
CDR3 DNA: TGTGCCAGCAGCCGGCAACAGGGTCTCCCTGGGGCCAACGTCCTGACTTTC